This T cell receptor beta chain came from a study of blood T cell repertoires in COVID-19. Study information: Samples came from the United States, Italy and Spain, spanning acute and convalescent COVID-19. T cells, B-cell-depleted T cells, or PBMCs supplied cDNA or gDNA.

The CDR3 is 14 amino acids. V lost 4 bases to trimming and J lost 4 bases; unmatched junction nucleotides: 3. Germline V CDR1 and CDR2: KGHDR, SFDVKD. In the authors' methods: Reference gene primer amplification in the assay estimated nucleated cell counts. Profiled with immunoSEQ multiplex PCR; TCRdb holds only in-frame clones, not every one. For V, J and clone size, that table is used; D and trimming come from the DNA. The table shows 120,000 to 150,000 clones, with more than 65% occurring only once. In this sample, this clone turned up a few times. The clonotype comes from a man between 60 and 70 years old with acute or convalescent COVID-19. V is TRBV24-1 and J is TRBJ1-1, with TRBD1 matching over 9 bases. The sequenced sample consisted of peripheral blood. CDR3 bases: TGTGCCACCAGTGACTCGACAGGGGGCACTGAAGCTTTCTTT. This encodes CATSDSTGGTEAFF.